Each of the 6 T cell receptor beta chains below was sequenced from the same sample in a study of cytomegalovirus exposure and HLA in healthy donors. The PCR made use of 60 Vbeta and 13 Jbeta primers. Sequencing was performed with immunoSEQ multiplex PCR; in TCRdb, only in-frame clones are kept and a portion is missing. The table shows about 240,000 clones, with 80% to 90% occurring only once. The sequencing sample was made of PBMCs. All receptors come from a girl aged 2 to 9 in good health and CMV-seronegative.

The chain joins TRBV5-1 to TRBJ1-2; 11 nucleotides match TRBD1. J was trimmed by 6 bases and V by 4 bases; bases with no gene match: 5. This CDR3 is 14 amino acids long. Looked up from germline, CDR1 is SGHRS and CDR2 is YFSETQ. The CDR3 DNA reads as TGCGCCAGCAGCCGGACAGGGGGCGGTGATGGCTACACCTTC. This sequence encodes CASSRTGGGDGYTF.

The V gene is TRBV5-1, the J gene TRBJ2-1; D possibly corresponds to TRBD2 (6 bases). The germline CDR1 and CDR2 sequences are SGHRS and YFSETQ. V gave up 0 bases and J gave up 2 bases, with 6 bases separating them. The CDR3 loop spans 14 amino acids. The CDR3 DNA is TGCGCCAGCAGCTTGGGACTAGCCTACAATGAGCAGTTCTTC. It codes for CASSLGLAYNEQFF.

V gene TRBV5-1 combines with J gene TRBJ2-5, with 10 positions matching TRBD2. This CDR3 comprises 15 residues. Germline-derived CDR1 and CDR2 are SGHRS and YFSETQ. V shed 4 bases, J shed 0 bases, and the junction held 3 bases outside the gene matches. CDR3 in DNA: TGCGCCAGCAGCCGAAGCGGGGGGGACCAAGAGACCCAGTACTTC. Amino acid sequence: CASSRSGGDQETQYF.

CDR3 sequence (DNA): TGTGCCAGCAGCCAGAATCCGACAGCGAACACTGAAGCTTTCTTT. Translated, it gives CASSQNPTANTEAFF. The chain uses TRBV2 and TRBJ1-1, with D possibly being TRBD1 (5 bases). The CDR3 consists of 15 residues. The V end was cut by 6 bases, the J end by 1 base, with 15 bases between. The germline gives CDR1 SNHLY, CDR2 FYNNEI.

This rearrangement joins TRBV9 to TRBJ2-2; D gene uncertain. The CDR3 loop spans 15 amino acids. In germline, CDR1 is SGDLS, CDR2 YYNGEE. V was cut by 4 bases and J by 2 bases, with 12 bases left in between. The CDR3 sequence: CASSWRLTNTGELFF. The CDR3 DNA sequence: TGTGCCAGCAGCTGGCGACTGACTAACACCGGGGAGCTGTTTTTT.

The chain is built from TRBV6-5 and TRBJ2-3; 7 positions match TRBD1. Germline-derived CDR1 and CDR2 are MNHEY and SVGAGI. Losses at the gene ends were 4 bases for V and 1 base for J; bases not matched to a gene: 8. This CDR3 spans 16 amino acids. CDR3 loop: CASSSALGQRTDTQYF. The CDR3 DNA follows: TGTGCCAGCAGTTCCGCCTTGGGACAGCGCACAGATACGCAGTATTTT.